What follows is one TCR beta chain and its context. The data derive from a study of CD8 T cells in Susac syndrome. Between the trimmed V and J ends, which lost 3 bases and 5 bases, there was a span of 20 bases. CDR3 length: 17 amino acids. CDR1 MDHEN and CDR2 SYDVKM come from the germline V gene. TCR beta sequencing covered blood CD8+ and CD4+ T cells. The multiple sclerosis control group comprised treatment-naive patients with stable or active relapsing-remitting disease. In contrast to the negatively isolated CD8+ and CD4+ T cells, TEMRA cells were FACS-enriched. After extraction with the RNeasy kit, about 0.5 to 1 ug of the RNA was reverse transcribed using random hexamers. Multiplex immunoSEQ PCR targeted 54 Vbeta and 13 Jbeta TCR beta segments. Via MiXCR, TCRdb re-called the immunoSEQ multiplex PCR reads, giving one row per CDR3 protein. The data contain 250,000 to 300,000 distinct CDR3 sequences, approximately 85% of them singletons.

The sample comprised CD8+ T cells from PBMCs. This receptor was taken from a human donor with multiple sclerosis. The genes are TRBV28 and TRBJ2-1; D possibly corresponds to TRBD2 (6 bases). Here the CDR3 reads CASSFEAQREINNEQFF. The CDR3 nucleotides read TGTGCCAGCAGTTTTGAGGCACAACGGGAGATCAACAATGAGCAGTTCTTC.